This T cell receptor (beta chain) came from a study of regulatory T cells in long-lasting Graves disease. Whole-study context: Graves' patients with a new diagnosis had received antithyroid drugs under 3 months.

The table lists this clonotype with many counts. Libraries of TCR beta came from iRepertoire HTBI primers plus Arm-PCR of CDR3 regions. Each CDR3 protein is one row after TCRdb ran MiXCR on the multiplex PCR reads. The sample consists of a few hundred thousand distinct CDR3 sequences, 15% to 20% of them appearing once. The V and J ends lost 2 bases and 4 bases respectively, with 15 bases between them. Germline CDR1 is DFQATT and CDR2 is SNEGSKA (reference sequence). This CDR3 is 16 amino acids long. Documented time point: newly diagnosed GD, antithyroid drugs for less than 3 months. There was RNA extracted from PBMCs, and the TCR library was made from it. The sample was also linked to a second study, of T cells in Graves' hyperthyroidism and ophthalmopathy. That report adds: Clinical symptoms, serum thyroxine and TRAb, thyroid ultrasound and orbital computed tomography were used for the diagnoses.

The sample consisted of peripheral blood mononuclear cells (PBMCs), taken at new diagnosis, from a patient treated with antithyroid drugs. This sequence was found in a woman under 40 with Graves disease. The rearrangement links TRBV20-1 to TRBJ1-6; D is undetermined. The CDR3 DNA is TGCAGTGCTAGAAATTCCGAGGATGGGTATAATTCACCCCTCCACTTT. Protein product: CSARNSEDGYNSPLHF.